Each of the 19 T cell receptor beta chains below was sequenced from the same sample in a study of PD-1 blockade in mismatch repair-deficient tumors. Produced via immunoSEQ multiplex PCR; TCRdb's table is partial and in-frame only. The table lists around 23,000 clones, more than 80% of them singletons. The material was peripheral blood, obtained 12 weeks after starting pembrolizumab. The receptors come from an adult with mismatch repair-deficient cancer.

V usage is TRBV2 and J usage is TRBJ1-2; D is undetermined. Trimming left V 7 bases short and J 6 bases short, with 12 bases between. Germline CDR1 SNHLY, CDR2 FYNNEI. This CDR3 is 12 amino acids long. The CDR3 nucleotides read TGTGCCAGCAAGCGGCCGAAGGATGGCTACACCTTC. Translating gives CASKRPKDGYTF.

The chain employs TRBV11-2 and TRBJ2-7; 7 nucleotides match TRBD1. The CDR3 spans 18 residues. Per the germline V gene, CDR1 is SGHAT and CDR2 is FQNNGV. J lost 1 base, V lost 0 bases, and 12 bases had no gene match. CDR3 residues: CASSLDSPTGITSYEQYF. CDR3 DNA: TGTGCCAGCAGCTTAGATTCCCCGACAGGGATAACATCCTACGAGCAGTACTTC.

Written as DNA, the CDR3 is TGTGCCAGCAGCTTTACCGGGAGTAGGGTAGAGACCCAGTACTTC. This gives the protein CASSFTGSRVETQYF. V usage is TRBV7-6 and J usage is TRBJ2-5, with D maybe TRBD2 (6 bases). The CDR3 is made up of 15 amino acids. Germline V gene data show CDR1 as SGHVS and CDR2 as FNYEAQ. The germline V and J ends were trimmed by 3 bases and 4 bases, with 15 bases remaining between them.

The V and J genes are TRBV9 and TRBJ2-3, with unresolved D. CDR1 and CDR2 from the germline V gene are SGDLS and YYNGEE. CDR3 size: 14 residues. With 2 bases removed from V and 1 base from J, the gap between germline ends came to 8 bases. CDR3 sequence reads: CASSVSFGTDTQYF. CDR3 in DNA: TGTGCCAGCAGCGTTAGTTTTGGCACAGATACGCAGTATTTT.

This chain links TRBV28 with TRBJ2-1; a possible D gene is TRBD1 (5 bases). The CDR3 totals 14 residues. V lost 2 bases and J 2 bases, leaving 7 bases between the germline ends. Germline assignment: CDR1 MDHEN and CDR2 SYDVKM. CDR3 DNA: TGTGCCAGCAGTTTAGGGGCCCCCTACAATGAGCAGTTCTTC. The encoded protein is CASSLGAPYNEQFF.

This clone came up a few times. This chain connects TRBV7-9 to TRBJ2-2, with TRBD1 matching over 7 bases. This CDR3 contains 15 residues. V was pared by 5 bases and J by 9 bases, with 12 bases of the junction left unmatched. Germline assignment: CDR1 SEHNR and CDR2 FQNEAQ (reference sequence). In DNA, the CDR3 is TGTGCCAGCAGCGTCGACAGGGTGGATTACCGGGAGCTGTTTTTT. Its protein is CASSVDRVDYRELFF.

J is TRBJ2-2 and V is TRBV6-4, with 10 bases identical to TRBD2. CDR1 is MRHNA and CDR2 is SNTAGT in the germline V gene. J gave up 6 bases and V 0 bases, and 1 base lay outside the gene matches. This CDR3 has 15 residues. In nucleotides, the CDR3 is TGTGCCAGCAGTGACTCAGCGGGAGGGCCCGGGGAGCTGTTTTTT. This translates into CASSDSAGGPGELFF.

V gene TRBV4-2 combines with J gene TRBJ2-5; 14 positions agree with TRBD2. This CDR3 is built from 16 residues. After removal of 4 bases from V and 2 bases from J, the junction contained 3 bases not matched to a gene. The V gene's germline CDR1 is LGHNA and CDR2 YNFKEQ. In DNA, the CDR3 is TGTGCCAGCAGCCCTGGGACTAGCGGGAGTCAAGAGACCCAGTACTTC. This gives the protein CASSPGTSGSQETQYF.

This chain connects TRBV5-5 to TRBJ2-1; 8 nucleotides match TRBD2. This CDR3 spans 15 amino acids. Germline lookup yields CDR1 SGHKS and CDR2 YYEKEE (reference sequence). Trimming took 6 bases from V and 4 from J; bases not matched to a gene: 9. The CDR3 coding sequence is TGTGCCAGCACCCCACTAGCGGAAAGATACAATGAGCAGTTCTTC. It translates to CASTPLAERYNEQFF.

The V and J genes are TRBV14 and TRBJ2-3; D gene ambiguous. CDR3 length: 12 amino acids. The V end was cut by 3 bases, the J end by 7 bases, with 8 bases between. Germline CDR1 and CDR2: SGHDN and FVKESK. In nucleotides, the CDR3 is TGTGCCAGCAGCCAGTTCGGGCATACGCAGTATTTT. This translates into CASSQFGHTQYF.

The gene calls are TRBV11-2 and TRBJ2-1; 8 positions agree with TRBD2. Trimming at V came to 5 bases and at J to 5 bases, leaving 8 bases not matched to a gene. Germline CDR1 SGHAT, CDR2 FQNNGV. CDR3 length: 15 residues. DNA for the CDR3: TGTGCCAGCAGCCTAGGGGGACTAGAAAACAATGAGCAGTTCTTC. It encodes CASSLGGLENNEQFF.

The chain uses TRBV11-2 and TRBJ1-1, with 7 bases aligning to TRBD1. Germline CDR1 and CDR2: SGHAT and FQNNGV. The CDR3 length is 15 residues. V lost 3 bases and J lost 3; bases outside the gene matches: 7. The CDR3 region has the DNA TGTGCCAGCAGCTTGACAGGGCATGAGGACACTGAAGCTTTCTTT. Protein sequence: CASSLTGHEDTEAFF.

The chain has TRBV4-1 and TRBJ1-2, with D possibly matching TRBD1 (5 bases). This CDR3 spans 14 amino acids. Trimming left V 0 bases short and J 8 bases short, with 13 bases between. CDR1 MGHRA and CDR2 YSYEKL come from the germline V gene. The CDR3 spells CASSQDSGARGYTF. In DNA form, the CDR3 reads TGCGCCAGCAGCCAAGATTCTGGGGCTAGGGGCTACACCTTC.

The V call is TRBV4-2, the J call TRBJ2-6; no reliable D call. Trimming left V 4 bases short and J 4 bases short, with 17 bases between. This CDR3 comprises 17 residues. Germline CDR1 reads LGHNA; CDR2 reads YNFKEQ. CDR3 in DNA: TGTGCCAGCAGCCCGGTCAATGAAGGATCCGGGGCCAACGTCCTGACTTTC. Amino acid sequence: CASSPVNEGSGANVLTF.

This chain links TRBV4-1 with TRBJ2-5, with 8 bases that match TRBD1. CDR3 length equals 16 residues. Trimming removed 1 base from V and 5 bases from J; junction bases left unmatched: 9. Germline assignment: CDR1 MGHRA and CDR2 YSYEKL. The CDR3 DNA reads TGCGCCAGCAGCCAAGCAGGACAGGGCATCTCGGAGACCCAGTACTTC. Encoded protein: CASSQAGQGISETQYF.

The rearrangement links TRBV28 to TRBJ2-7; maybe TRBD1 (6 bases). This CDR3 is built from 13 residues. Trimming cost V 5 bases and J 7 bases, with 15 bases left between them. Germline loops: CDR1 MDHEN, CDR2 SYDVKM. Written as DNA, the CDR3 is TGTGCCAGCAGTCCCAGGACAGAAAGGGAGCAGTACTTC. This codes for CASSPRTEREQYF.

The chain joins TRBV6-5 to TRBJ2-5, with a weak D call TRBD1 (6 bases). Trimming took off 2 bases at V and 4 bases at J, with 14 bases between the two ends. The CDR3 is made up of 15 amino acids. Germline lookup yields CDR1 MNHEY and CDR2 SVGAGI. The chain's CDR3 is CASSYGLTGRETQYF. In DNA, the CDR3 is TGTGCCAGCAGTTACGGGTTGACAGGAAGAGAGACCCAGTACTTC.

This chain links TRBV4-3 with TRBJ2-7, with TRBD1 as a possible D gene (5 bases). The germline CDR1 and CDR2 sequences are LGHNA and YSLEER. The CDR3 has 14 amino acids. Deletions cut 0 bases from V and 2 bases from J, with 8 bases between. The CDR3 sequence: CASSQEQGPYEQYF. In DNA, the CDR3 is TGCGCCAGCAGCCAAGAGCAGGGCCCCTACGAGCAGTACTTC.

In DNA form, the CDR3 reads TGCAGCGTTGAAGACAGGACCAACTATGGCTACACCTTC. Translating gives CSVEDRTNYGYTF. J is TRBJ1-2 and V is TRBV29-1; D not certain. Germline CDR1 is SQVTM and CDR2 is ANQGSEA. The CDR3 is made up of 13 amino acids. Trimming shortened V by 0 bases and J by 2 bases, and 7 bases separated the two germline ends. The complete variable domain, with remaining parts taken from reference TRBV29-1 and TRBJ1-2, reads SAVISQKPSRDICQRGTSLTIQCQVDSQVTMMFWYRQQPGQSLTLIATANQGSEATYESGFVIDKFPISRPNLTFSTLTVSNMSPEDSSIYLCSVEDRTNYGYTFGSGTRLTVV.